The 9 T cell receptor beta chains below all came from one sample that was sequenced in a study of cytomegalovirus exposure and HLA in healthy donors. In the PCR, 60 Vbeta and 13 Jbeta primers were used. Profiled with immunoSEQ multiplex PCR; TCRdb holds only in-frame clones, not every one. This table has roughly 160,000 clones, more than 80% appearing once. The sequencing input was PBMCs. These receptors were collected from a male donor in good health and CMV-seronegative.

The rearrangement uses TRBV11-2 and TRBJ1-1; D gene ambiguous. This CDR3 contains 13 residues. Trimming removed 4 bases from V and 2 bases from J, with 8 bases in between. Looked up from germline, CDR1 is SGHAT and CDR2 is FQNNGV. CDR3 DNA: TGTGCCAGCAGCTCGGGATTAAACACTGAAGCTTTCTTT. Amino acid sequence: CASSSGLNTEAFF.

The J gene is TRBJ2-7, the V gene TRBV29-1; the match to TRBD2 covers 14 bases. The CDR3 has 19 residues. Looked up from germline, CDR1 is SQVTM and CDR2 is ANQGSEA. With 4 bases clipped from V and 2 bases from J, the junction kept 16 bases outside the gene matches. CDR3 amino acids: CSVGWFTGTSGSSAYEQYF. The CDR3 DNA is TGCAGCGTTGGTTGGTTTACCGGGACTAGCGGGAGTTCCGCCTACGAGCAGTACTTC.

This chain links TRBV7-3 with TRBJ1-2, with 9 bases identical to TRBD1. The ends lost 5 bases at V and 5 bases at J; junction bases unmatched: 3. Germline V gives CDR1 SGHTA, CDR2 FQGTGA. There are 13 residues in the CDR3. The CDR3: CASSPGTGYGYTF. The CDR3 DNA follows: TGTGCCAGCAGCCCCGGGACAGGGTATGGCTACACCTTC. The full variable domain, in which reference TRBV7-3 and TRBJ1-2 provide the parts outside the CDR3, is GAGVSQTPSNKVTEKGKYVELRCDPISGHTALYWYRQSLGQGPEFLIYFQGTGAADDSGLPNDRFFAVRPEGSVSTLKIQRTERGDSAVYLCASSPGTGYGYTFGSGTRLTVV.

The V call is TRBV14, the J call TRBJ2-3, with 7 positions matching TRBD1. After removal of 4 bases from V and 1 base from J, the junction contained 8 bases not matched to a gene. The CDR3 extends over 16 amino acids. Germline assignment: CDR1 SGHDN and CDR2 FVKESK. The CDR3 DNA reads TGTGCCAGCAGCCCCCAGACAGGGTTGCGCACAGATACGCAGTATTTT. As protein: CASSPQTGLRTDTQYF.

The table lists this clone with a count of one. The rearrangement uses TRBV27 and TRBJ2-3, with a tentative D call TRBD2 (6 bases). The CDR3 extends over 14 amino acids. V was clipped by 7 bases and J by 2 bases, with 13 bases between them. CDR1 is MNHEY, CDR2 SMNVEV, per germline (reference sequence). The DNA of the CDR3 is TGTGCCAGCAAATTGGGACTTCCCACAGATACGCAGTATTTT. It encodes CASKLGLPTDTQYF.

The genes are TRBV7-9 and TRBJ1-2; D perhaps matches TRBD1 (5 bases). V lost 0 bases, J lost 2 bases, and 10 bases lay in between. Per the germline V gene, CDR1 is SEHNR and CDR2 is FQNEAQ (reference sequence). The CDR3 contains 15 residues. The CDR3 loop is CASSLAGGSNYGYTF. CDR3 coding DNA: TGTGCCAGCAGCTTAGCGGGGGGTTCCAACTATGGCTACACCTTC.

The chain employs TRBV2 and TRBJ2-3; D gene uncertain. This CDR3 region has 12 residues. V was shortened by 6 bases and J by 2 bases, with 6 bases between the two germline ends. The germline gives CDR1 SNHLY, CDR2 FYNNEI. For the CDR3, the DNA is TGTGCCAGCAGACAGAACACAGATACGCAGTATTTT. Amino acids: CASRQNTDTQYF.

The V call is TRBV5-4, the J call TRBJ1-1; no firm D call. CDR3 length: 15 amino acids. Germline assignment: CDR1 SGHNT and CDR2 YYREEE (reference sequence). V gave up 3 bases and J gave up 0 bases, with 12 bases separating them. The CDR3 nucleotides read TGTGCCAGCAGCTCGAGGCCCGTCATGAACACTGAAGCTTTCTTT. Its translation is CASSSRPVMNTEAFF.

The chain joins TRBV5-4 to TRBJ1-4, with D tentatively TRBD1 (6 bases). Deletions cut 0 bases from V and 8 bases from J, with 11 bases between. Germline loops: CDR1 SGHNT, CDR2 YYREEE (reference sequence). The CDR3 is 14 residues long. The CDR3 here is CASSLAQGGEKLFF. The CDR3, as DNA: TGTGCCAGCAGCTTGGCACAGGGTGGGGAAAAACTGTTTTTT.